This T cell receptor beta chain comes out of a study of T cells in Graves' hyperthyroidism and ophthalmopathy. Study in general: Peripheral blood sampling occurred at initial diagnosis, before any treatment.

Findings of the study overall: Progression to ophthalmopathy was predicted a median of roughly 6.8 months early.

About this clonotype itself: What it binds is unknown.

What was amplified from RNA transcripts were TCR beta CDR3 regions. A set of HTBI primers served as the primers for a first-round RT-PCR of the TCR CDR3. TCRdb analysed the multiplex PCR reads with MiXCR anew, one entry per CDR3 protein. Among approximately 220,000 distinct CDR3 sequences listed, approximately 16% were seen once. The CDR3 covers 15 residues. V shed 6 bases, J shed 9 bases, and the junction held 12 bases outside the gene matches. Germline V CDR1 and CDR2: ENHRY, SYGVKD. Those patients with uncontrolled infection, other autoimmune disease, pregnancy or lactation were excluded. Clinical symptoms, serum thyroxine, TRAb, thyroid ultrasound and orbital computed tomography informed diagnoses.

J is TRBJ2-1 and V is TRBV10-3; 9 positions agree with TRBD1. What was sequenced was blood. The clonotype originates from a man between 40 and 49 years old with Graves' hyperthyroidism. The CDR3 bases are TGTGCCATCAGGGGCGCGACAGGGGGATCGGCTGAGCAGTTCTTC. Amino acid sequence: CAIRGATGGSAEQFF.